This TCR beta chain stems from a study of T cell responses to AZD1222 COVID-19 vaccine. Clones were read by immunoSEQ multiplex PCR, and TCRdb kept only the in-frame ones, dropping some. The sample has 150,000 to 200,000 clones; around 92% are singletons. Whole-study results and caveats: The study reported that nearly half of spike-specific TCRs target unmutated variant regions. Baseline seropositivity characterized only six AZD1222 recipients. Increases in Spike-specific TCR breadth and depth were seen after two AZD1222 doses. Sampled repertoires all dated from after the peak T cell response.

This clone was seen just once. The antigen is undetermined. This clonotype originated in an adult in good health. The source material was peripheral blood, sampled on day 0 of AZD1222 vaccination.

The CDR3 region is CASSLGVAKNIQYF. CDR3 in DNA: TGTGCCAGCAGTTTGGGGGTGGCCAAAAACATTCAGTACTTC. This chain uses TRBV28 with TRBJ2-4; D may correspond to TRBD1 or TRBD2 (5 bases each). Germline V gives CDR1 MDHEN, CDR2 SYDVKM. The ends were cut back, 3 bases at V and 1 base at J, with 7 bases in the middle. The CDR3 covers 14 residues.